This T cell receptor (beta chain) was recovered during a study of identifying expanded T cells in peripheral blood. Notes on this clone: What it recognizes is unknown.

Sequencing was performed with immunoSEQ multiplex PCR; in TCRdb, only in-frame clones are kept and a portion is missing. This sample carries 75,000 to 90,000 clones, around four fifths of them seen once, and the ten largest clones take about 18%. Trimming took 8 bases from V and 0 from J, leaving 21 bases between them. The CDR3 is 17 amino acids. Germline-derived CDR1 and CDR2 are MDHEN and SYDVKM. Collection occurred without any documented infections or immune events in donors. Study-wide points: Differentially abundant clones: about 1.2 between replicates, about 15 at approximately two weeks, less than 20 at four.

This clonotype was obtained from a person aged 18 to 75 in good health. This chain links TRBV28 with TRBJ2-3, with D tentatively TRBD1 (5 bases). Sequences were obtained from blood. This CDR3 reads CASGAPRVGLSTDTQYF. The CDR3 coding sequence is TGTGCCAGCGGAGCACCCCGGGTGGGGCTGAGCACAGATACGCAGTATTTT.